The entry below gives a single T cell receptor beta chain sequence along with its context. Its antigen is as yet unknown. Trimming took 4 bases from V and 4 from J; bases not matched to a gene: 3. Germline-derived CDR1 and CDR2 are SGHNT and YYREEE (reference sequence). The CDR3 runs 14 residues. These data come from a study of OX40 agonist ivuxolimab in advanced cancers. General study points: Also present in some nonresponders was a low level of normalized T-cell clonal expansion.

Repertoires were generated with immunoSEQ multiplex PCR, while TCRdb's copy carries only in-frame clones and drops some. The data hold roughly 23,000 clones, with more than 70% observed a single time. The sample was CD4+ or CD8+ T cells sorted from blood, taken in a trial of the OX40 agonist ivuxolimab. V is TRBV5-4 and J is TRBJ2-5; 11 nucleotides line up with TRBD2. The receptor's source is an adult with an advanced solid tumor such as melanoma, head and neck, liver or kidney cancer. CDR3 sequence (DNA): TGTGCCAGCAGCCTCGGGACTAGCGGAGAGACCCAGTACTTC. Its translation is CASSLGTSGETQYF.